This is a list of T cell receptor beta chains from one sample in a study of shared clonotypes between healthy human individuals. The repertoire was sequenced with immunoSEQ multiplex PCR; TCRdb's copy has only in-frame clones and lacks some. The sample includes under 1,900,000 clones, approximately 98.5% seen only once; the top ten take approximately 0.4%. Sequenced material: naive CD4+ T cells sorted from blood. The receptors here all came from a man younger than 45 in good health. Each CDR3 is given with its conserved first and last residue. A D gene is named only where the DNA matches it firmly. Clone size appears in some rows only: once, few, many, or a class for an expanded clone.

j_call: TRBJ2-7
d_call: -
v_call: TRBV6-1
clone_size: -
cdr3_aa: CASSISYEQYF
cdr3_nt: TGTGCCAGCAGTATCTCCTACGAGCAGTACTTC

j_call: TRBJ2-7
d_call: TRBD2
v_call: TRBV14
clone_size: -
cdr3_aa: CASSQRREDYEQYF
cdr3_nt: TGTGCCAGCAGCCAAAGGCGGGAGGATTACGAGCAGTACTTC

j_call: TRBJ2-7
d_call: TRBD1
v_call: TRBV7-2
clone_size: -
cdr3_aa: CASSIPGQGLNEQYF
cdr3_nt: TGTGCCAGCAGCATCCCGGGACAGGGGCTGAACGAGCAGTACTTC

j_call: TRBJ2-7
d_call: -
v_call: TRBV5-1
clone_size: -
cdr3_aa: CASSPSQGHEQYF
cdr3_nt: TGCGCCAGCAGCCCCTCGCAGGGCCACGAGCAGTACTTC

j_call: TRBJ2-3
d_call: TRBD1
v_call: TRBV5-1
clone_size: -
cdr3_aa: CASSQGDIRTDTQYF
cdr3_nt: TGCGCCAGCAGTCAGGGGGACATACGCACAGATACGCAGTATTTT

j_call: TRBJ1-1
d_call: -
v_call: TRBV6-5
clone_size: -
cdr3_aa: CASSYFPTATNTEAFF
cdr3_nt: TGTGCCAGCAGTTACTTCCCAACAGCGACCAACACTGAAGCTTTCTTT

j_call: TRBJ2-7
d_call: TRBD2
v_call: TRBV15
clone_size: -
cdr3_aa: CATSRVAGRAFYEQYF
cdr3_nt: TGTGCCACCAGCAGAGTAGCCGGGAGGGCCTTCTACGAGCAGTACTTC

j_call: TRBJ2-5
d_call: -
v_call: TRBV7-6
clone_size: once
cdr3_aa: CASSLVLGQETQYF
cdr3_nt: TGTGCCAGCAGCTTAGTACTGGGGCAAGAGACCCAGTACTTC

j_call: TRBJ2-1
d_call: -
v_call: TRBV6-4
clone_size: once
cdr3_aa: CASSQISGYEQFF
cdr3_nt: TGTGCCAGCAGTCAGATATCTGGGTATGAGCAGTTCTTC

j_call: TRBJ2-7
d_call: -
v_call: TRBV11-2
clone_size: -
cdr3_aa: CASSSLWAEQYF
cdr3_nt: TGTGCCAGCAGCTCCCTCTGGGCCGAGCAGTACTTC

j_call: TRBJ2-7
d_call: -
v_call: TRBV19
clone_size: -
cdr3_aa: CASSSAGPRHEQYF
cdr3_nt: TGTGCCAGTAGTTCTGCCGGGCCCAGACACGAGCAGTACTTC

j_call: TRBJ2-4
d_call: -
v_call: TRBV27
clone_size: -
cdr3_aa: CASSSQVGAHDKNIQYF
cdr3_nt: TGTGCCAGCAGTTCCCAGGTGGGGGCGCATGACAAAAACATTCAGTACTTC

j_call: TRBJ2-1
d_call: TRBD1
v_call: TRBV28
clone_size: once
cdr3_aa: CASKGAAYNEQFF
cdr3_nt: TGTGCCAGTAAGGGGGCTGCCTACAATGAGCAGTTCTTC

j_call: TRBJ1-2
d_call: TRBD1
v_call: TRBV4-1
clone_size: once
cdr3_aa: CASSQVGGGYGYTF
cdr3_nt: TGCGCCAGCAGCCAAGTAGGGGGCGGCTATGGCTACACCTTC

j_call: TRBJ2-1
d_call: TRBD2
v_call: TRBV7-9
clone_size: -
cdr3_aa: CASSLARGGSTNEQFF
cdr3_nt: TGTGCCAGCAGCTTAGCGCGGGGCGGGAGTACAAATGAGCAGTTCTTC

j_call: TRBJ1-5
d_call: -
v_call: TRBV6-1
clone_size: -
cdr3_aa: CASLGRDNQPQHF
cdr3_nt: TGTGCCAGCCTCGGCAGGGACAATCAGCCCCAGCATTTT

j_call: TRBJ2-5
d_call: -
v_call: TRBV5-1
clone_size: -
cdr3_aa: CASSLGRFKETQYF
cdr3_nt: TGCGCCAGCAGCCTAGGACGGTTCAAGGAGACCCAGTACTTC

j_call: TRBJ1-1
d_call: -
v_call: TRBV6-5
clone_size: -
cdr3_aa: CASSPPGRNTEAFF
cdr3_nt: TGTGCCAGCAGCCCTCCGGGCCGGAACACTGAAGCTTTCTTT

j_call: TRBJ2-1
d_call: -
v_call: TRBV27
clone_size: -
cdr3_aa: CASSLSPGYNEQFF
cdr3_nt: TGTGCCAGCAGTTTGTCACCAGGCTACAATGAGCAGTTCTTC

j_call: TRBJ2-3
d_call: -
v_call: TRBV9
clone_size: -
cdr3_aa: CASSGTGTFSLTDTQYF
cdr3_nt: TGTGCCAGCAGCGGGACCGGGACTTTCAGTCTAACAGATACGCAGTATTTT

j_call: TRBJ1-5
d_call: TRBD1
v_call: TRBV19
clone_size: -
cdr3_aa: CASRMGTGLVQPQHF
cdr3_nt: TGTGCCAGTAGGATGGGGACAGGGCTAGTTCAGCCCCAGCATTTT

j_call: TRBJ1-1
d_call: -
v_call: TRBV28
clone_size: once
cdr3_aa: CASSLQFRANTEAFF
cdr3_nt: TGTGCCAGCAGTTTACAGTTCAGGGCGAACACTGAAGCTTTCTTT